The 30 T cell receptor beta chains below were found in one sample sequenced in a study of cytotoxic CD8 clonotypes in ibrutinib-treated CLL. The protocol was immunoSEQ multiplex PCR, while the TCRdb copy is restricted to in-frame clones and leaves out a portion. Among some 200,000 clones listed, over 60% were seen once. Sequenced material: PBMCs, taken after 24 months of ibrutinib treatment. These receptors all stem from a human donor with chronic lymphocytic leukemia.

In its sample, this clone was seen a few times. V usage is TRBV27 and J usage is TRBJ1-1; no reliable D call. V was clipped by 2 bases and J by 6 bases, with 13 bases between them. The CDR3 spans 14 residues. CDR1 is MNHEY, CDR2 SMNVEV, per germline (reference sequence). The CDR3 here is CASSLNSLPAEAFF. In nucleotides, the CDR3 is TGTGCCAGCAGTTTAAACTCCCTCCCGGCTGAAGCTTTCTTT.

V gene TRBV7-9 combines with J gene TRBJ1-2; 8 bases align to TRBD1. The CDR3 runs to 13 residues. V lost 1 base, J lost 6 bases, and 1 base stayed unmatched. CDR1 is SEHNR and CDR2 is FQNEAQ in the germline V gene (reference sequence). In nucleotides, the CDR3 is TGTGCCAGCAGCTTAGTACAGGGGGATGGCTACACCTTC. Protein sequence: CASSLVQGDGYTF. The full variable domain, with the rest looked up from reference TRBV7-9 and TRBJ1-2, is DTGVSQNPRHKITKRGQNVTFRCDPISEHNRLYWYRQTLGQGPEFLTYFQNEAQLEKSRLLSDRFSAERPKGSFSTLEIQRTEQGDSAMYLCASSLVQGDGYTFGSGTRLTVV.

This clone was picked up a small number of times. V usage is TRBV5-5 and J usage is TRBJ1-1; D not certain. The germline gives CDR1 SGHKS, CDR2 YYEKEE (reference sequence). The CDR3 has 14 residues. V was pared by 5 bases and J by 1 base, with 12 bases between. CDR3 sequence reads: CASRVSMQNTEAFF. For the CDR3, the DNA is TGTGCCAGCAGGGTGAGCATGCAGAACACTGAAGCTTTCTTT.

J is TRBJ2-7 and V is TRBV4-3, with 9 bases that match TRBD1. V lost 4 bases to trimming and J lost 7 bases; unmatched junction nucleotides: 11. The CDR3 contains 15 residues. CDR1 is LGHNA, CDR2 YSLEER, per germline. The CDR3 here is CASSPARTGVAEQYF. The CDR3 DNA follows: TGCGCCAGCAGCCCGGCTAGGACAGGGGTTGCAGAGCAGTACTTC.

The DNA of the CDR3 is TGTGCCAGTAGTCCTGTGAGATACAATGAGCAGTTCTTC. Its translation: CASSPVRYNEQFF. This rearrangement joins TRBV19 to TRBJ2-1; D uncertain. V gave up 5 bases and J gave up 4 bases, with 9 bases separating them. CDR3 size: 13 residues. The germline CDR1 and CDR2 sequences are LNHDA and SQIVND (reference sequence).

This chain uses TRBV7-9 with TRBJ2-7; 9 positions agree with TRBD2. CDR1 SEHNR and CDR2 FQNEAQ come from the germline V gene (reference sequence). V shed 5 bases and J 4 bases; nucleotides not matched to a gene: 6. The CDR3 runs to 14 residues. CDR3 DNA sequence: TGTGCCAGCAGCAGGGGACTAGCAGAATACGAGCAGTACTTC. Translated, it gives CASSRGLAEYEQYF.

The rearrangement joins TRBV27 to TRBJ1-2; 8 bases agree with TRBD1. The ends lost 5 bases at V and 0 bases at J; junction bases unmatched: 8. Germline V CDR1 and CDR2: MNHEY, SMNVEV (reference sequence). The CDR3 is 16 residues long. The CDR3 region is CASSTGQGLTNYGYTF. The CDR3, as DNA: TGTGCCAGCAGTACCGGACAGGGACTAACTAACTATGGCTACACCTTC.

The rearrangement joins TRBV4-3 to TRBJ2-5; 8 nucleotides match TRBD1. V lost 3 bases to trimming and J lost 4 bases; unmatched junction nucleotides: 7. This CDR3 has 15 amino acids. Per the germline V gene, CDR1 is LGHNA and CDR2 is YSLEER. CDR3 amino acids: CASSQGGQEGETQYF. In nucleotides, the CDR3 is TGCGCCAGCAGCCAGGGGGGACAGGAGGGAGAGACCCAGTACTTC.

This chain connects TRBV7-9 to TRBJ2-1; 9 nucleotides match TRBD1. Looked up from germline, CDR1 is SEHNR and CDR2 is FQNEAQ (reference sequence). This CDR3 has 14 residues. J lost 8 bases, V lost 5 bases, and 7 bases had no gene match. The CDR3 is CASSMGQGIHEQFF. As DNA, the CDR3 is TGTGCCAGCAGCATGGGACAGGGTATCCATGAGCAGTTCTTC.

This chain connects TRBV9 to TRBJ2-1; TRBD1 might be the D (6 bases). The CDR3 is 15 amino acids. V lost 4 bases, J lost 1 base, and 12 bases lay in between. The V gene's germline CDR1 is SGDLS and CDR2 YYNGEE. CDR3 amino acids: CASSSRGVSYNEQFF. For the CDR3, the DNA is TGTGCCAGCAGCTCCAGGGGTGTTTCCTACAATGAGCAGTTCTTC.

DNA for the CDR3: TGTGCCAGCAGTTACAGCTTCGGTCCTCAATTCTACGAGCAGTACTTC. It specifies CASSYSFGPQFYEQYF. V gene TRBV27 combines with J gene TRBJ2-7; no clear D. CDR3 length: 16 amino acids. V lost 4 bases to trimming and J lost 3 bases, with 19 bases between them. In germline, CDR1 is MNHEY, CDR2 SMNVEV (reference sequence).

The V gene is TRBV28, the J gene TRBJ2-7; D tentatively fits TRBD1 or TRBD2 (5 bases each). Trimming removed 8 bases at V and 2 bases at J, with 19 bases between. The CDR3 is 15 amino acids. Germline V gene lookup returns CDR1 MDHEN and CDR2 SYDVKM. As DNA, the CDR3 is TGTGCCAGCGAGGGGCGCGGAACGGACCCCTACGAGCAGTACTTC. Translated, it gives CASEGRGTDPYEQYF.

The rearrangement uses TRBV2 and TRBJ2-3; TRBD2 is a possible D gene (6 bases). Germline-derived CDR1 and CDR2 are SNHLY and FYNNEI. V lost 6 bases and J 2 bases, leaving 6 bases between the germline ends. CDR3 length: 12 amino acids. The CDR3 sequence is CASRRDTDTQYF. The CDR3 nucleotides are TGTGCCAGCAGGCGGGACACAGATACGCAGTATTTT.

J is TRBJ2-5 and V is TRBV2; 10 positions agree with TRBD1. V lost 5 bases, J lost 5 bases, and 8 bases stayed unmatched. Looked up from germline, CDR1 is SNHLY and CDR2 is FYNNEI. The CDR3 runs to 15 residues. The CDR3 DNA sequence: TGTGCCAGCAGTTGGACAGGGGGTTCTTCGGAGACCCAGTACTTC. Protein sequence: CASSWTGGSSETQYF. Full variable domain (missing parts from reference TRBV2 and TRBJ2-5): EPEVTQTPSHQVTQMGQEVILRCVPISNHLYFYWYRQILGQKVEFLVSFYNNEISEKSEIFDDQFSVERPDGSNFTLKIRSTKLEDSAMYFCASSWTGGSSETQYFGPGTRLLVL.

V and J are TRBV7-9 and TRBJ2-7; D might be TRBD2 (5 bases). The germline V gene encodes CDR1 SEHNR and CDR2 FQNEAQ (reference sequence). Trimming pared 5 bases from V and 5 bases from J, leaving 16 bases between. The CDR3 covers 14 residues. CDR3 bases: TGTGCCAGCAGCACACCCCCTAGCATCCACGAGCAGTACTTC. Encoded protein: CASSTPPSIHEQYF.

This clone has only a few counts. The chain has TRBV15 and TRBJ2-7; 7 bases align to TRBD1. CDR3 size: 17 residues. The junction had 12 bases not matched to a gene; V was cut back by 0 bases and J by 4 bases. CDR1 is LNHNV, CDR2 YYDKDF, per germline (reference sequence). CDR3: CATSRDIWHDRAYEQYF. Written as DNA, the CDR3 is TGTGCCACCAGCAGAGATATTTGGCACGACAGGGCGTACGAGCAGTACTTC.

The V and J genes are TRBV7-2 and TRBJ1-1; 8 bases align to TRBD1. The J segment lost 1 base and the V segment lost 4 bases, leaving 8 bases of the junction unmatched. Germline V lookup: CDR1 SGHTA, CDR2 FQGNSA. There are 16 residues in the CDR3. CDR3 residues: CASSSPAGTGNTEAFF. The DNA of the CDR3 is TGTGCCAGCAGCTCCCCCGCCGGGACAGGGAACACTGAAGCTTTCTTT.

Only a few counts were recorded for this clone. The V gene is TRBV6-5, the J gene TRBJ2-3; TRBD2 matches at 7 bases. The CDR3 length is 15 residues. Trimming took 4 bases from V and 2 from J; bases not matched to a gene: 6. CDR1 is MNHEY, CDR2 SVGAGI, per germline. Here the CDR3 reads CASSSTSANTDTQYF. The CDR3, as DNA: TGTGCCAGCAGTTCCACTAGCGCAAACACAGATACGCAGTATTTT.

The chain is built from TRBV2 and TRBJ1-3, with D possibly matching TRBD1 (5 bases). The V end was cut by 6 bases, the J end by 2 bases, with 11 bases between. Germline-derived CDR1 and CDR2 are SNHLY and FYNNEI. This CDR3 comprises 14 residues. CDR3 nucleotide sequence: TGTGCCAGCAGGATGGGGCACACTGGAAACACCATATATTTT. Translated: CASRMGHTGNTIYF.

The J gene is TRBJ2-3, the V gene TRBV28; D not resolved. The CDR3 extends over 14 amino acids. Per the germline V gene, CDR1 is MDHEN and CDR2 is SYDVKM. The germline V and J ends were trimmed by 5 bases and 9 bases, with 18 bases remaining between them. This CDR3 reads CASSQPETARTQYF. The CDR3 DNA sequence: TGTGCCAGCAGTCAACCCGAGACGGCCCGAACGCAGTATTTT.

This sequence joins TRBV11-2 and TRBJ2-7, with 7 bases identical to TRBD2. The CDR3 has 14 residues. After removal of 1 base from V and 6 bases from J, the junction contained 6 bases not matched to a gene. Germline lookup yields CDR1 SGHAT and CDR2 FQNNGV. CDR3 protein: CASSLVGGRFEQYF. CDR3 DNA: TGTGCCAGCAGCTTAGTCGGCGGGAGATTCGAGCAGTACTTC.

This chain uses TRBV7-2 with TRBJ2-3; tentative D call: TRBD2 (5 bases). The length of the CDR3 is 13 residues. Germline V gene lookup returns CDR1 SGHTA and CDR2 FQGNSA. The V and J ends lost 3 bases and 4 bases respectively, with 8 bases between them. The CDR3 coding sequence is TGTGCCAGCAGCTTTAATAGCGCAGATACGCAGTATTTT. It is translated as CASSFNSADTQYF.

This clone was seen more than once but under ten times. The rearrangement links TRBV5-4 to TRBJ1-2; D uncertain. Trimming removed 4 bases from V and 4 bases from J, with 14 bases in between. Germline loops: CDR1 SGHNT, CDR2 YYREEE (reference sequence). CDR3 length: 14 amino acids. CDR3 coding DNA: TGTGCCAGCAGCCAGTCTTGGGCCGTCTATGGCTACACCTTC. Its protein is CASSQSWAVYGYTF.

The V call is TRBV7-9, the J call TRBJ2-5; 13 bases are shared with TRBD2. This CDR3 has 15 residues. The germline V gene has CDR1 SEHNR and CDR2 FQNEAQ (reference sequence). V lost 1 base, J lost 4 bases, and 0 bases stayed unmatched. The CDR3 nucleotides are TGTGCCAGCAGCTTAGGGACTAGCGGGAGAGAGACCCAGTACTTC. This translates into CASSLGTSGRETQYF.

As DNA, the CDR3 is TGTGCCAGCAGCGTAGGACTAGCGGGCGCCGAAGCCTACGAGCAGTACTTC. Its protein product is CASSVGLAGAEAYEQYF. The chain combines TRBV9 with TRBJ2-7; 10 nucleotides match TRBD2. Germline V gene data show CDR1 as SGDLS and CDR2 as YYNGEE. The CDR3 covers 17 residues. J gave up 2 bases and V 0 bases, and 8 bases lay outside the gene matches. The full variable domain, in which reference TRBV9 and TRBJ2-7 provide the parts outside the CDR3, is DSGVTQTPKHLITATGQRVTLRCSPRSGDLSVYWYQQSLDQGLQFLIQYYNGEERAKGNILERFSAQQFPDLHSELNLSSLELGDSALYFCASSVGLAGAEAYEQYFGPGTRLTVT.

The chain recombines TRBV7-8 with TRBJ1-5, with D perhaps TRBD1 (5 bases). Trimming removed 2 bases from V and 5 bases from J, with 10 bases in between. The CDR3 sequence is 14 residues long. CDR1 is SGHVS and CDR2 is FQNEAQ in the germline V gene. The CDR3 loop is CASSLSWGDQPQHF. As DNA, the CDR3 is TGTGCCAGCAGCTTAAGTTGGGGGGATCAGCCCCAGCATTTT. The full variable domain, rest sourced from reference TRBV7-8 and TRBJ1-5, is GAGVSQSPRYKVAKRGQDVALRCDPISGHVSLFWYQQALGQGPEFLTYFQNEAQLDKSGLPSDRFFAERPEGSVSTLKIQRTQQEDSAVYLCASSLSWGDQPQHFGDGTRLSIL.

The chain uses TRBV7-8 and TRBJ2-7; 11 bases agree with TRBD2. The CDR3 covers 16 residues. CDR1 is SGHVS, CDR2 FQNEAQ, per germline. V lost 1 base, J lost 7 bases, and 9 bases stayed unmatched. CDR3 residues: CASSLVTSGRLREQYF. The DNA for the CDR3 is TGTGCCAGCAGCTTAGTTACTAGCGGGAGACTTAGGGAGCAGTACTTC.

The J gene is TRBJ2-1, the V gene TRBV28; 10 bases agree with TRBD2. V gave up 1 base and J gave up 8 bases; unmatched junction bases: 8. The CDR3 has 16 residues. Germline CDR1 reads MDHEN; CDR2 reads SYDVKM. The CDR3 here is CASSLLTKREGDEQFF. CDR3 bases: TGTGCCAGCAGTTTATTGACCAAGCGGGAGGGCGATGAGCAGTTCTTC.

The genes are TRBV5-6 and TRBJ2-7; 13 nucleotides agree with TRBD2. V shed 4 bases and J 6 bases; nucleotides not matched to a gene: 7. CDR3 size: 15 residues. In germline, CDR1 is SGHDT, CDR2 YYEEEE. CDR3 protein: CASSGGTSGTPEQYF. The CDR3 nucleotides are TGTGCCAGCAGCGGCGGGACTAGCGGGACCCCCGAGCAGTACTTC. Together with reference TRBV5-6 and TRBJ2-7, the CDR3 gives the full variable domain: DAGVTQSPTHLIKTRGQQVTLRCSPKSGHDTVSWYQQALGQGPQFIFQYYEEEERQRGNFPDRFSGHQFPNYSSELNVNALLLGDSALYLCASSGGTSGTPEQYFGPGTRLTVT.

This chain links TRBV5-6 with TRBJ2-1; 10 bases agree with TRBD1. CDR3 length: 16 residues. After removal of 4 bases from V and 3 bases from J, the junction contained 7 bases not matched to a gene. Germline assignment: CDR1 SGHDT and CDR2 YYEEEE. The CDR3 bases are TGTGCCAGCAGCGGGTCGACAGGGGGCCTCTACAATGAGCAGTTCTTC. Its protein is CASSGSTGGLYNEQFF.